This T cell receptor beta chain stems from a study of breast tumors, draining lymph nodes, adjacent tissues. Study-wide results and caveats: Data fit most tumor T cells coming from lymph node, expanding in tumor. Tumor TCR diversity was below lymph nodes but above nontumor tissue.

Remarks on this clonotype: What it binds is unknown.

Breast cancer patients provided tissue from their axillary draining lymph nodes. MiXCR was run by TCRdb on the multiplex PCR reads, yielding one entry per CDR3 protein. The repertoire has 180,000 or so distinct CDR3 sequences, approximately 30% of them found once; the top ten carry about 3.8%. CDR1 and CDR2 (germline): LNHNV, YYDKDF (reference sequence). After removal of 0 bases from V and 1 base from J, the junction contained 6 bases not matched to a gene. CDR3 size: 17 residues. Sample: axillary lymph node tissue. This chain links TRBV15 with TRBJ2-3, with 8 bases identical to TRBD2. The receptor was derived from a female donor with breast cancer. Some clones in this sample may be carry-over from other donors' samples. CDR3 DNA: TGTGCCACCAGCAGAGATTTGCGGCGGGGGGGCACAGATACGCAGTATTTT. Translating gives CATSRDLRRGGTDTQYF. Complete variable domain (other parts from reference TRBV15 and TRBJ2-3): DAMVIQNPRYQVTQFGKPVTLSCSQTLNHNVMYWYQQKSSQAPKLLFHYYDKDFNNEADTPDNFQSRRPNTSFCFLDIRSPGLGDTAMYLCATSRDLRRGGTDTQYFGPGTRLTVL.